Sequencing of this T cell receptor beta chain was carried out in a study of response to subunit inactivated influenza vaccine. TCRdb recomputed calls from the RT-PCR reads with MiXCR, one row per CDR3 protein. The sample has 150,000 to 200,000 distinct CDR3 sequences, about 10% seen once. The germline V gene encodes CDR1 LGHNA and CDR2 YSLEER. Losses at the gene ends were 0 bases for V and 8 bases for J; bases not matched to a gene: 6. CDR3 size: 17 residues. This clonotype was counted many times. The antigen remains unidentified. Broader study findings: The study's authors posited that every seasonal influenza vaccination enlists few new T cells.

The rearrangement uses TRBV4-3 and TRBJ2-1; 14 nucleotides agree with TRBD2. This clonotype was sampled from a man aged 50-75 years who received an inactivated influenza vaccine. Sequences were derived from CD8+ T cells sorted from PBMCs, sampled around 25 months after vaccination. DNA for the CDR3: TGCGCCAGCAGCCAAGATATCGGGACTAGCGGGAGCTATGAGCAGTTCTTC. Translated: CASSQDIGTSGSYEQFF.